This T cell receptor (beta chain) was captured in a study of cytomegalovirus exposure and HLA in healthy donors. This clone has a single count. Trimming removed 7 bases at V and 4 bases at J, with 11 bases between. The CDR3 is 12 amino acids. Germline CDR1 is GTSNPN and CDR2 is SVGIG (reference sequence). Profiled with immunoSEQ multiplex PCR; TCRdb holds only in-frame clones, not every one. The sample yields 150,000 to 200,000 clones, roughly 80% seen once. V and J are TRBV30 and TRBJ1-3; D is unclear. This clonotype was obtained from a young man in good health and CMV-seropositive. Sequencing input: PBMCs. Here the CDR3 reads CASTPGGNTIYF. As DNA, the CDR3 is TGTGCCTCGACCCCGGGGGGAAACACCATATATTTT.